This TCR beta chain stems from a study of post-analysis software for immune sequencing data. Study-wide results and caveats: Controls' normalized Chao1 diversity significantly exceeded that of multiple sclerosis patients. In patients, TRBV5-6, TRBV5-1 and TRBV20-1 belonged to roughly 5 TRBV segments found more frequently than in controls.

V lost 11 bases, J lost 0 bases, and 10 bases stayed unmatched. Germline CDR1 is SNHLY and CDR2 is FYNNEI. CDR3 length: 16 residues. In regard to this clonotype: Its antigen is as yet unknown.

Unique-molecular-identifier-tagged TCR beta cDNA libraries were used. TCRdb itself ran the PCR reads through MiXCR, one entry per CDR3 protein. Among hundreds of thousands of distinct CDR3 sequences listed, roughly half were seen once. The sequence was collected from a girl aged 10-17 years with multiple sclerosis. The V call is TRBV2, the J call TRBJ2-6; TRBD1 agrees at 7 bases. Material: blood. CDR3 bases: TGTGCCGTCCACGGGACAGATCTCTCTGGGGCCAACGTCCTGACTTTC. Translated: CAVHGTDLSGANVLTF.